The rows below give T cell receptor beta chains drawn from one sample of a study of regulatory T cells in long-lasting Graves disease. TCRdb re-analysed the multiplex PCR reads in MiXCR, keeping a single row per CDR3 protein. The sample lists roughly 450,000 distinct CDR3 sequences; around 21% were seen once. Sequences were derived from peripheral blood mononuclear cells (PBMCs), sampled when the disease was refractory, from a patient treated with antithyroid drugs. The receptors stem from a female donor with Graves disease. CDR3s include the opening cysteine and the closing phenylalanine or tryptophan. Fields, in order: D gene, V gene, J gene, clone size, CDR3 DNA, CDR3 protein. D genes are given only for firm matches. Clone size is shown for a subset of rows, as once, few, many or a class of expanded clone.

NA,TRBV12-3/TRBV12-4,TRBJ1-1,many,TGTGCCAGCAGGTGGGACGTCTCAGACTACACTGAAGCTTTCTTT,CASRWDVSDYTEAFF
TRBD1,TRBV2,TRBJ2-1,few,TGTGCCAGCACTGACAGGGCTCATGAGCAGTTCTTC,CASTDRAHEQFF
TRBD1,TRBV20-1,TRBJ1-2,NA,TGCAGCGTTGGAGGGAGGGGGCGCATGTATGGCTACACCTTC,CSVGGRGRMYGYTF
TRBD2,TRBV20-1,TRBJ2-2,NA,TGCAGTGCTAGGAAGGCTAGCGGGAGGTCTAACACCGGGGAGCTGTTTTTT,CSARKASGRSNTGELFF
TRBD1,TRBV28,TRBJ2-7,many,TGTGCCAGCAGTACGAACCGGGACAGACGCTACGAGCAGTACTTC,CASSTNRDRRYEQYF
NA,TRBV5-6,TRBJ1-4,NA,TGTGCCAGCAGCGGGGACGGGGGAGAAAAACTGTTTTTC,CASSGDGGEKLFF
TRBD1,TRBV28,TRBJ1-5,few,TGTGCCAGCAGAACAGGGGGGAATGGCAATCAGCCCCAGCATTTT,CASRTGGNGNQPQHF
TRBD1,TRBV7-9,TRBJ2-7,many,TGTGCCAGCAGCTTAGCGGACAGGGTATACGAGCAGTACTTC,CASSLADRVYEQYF
NA,TRBV30,TRBJ2-7,NA,TGTGCCTGGAGTGTTGCGGGGGACAGCCGCGAGCAGTACTTC,CAWSVAGDSREQYF
NA,TRBV28,TRBJ2-3,NA,TGTGCCAGCAGTGCTTACACAGATACGCAGTATTTT,CASSAYTDTQYF
NA,TRBV20-1,TRBJ1-2,NA,TGCAGTGCTAGGACAGAAAATAACTATGGCTACACCTTC,CSARTENNYGYTF
NA,TRBV7-2,TRBJ2-7,many,TGTGCCAGCACAGTCGGTTCCTACGAGCAGTACTTC,CASTVGSYEQYF
TRBD1,TRBV18,TRBJ1-3,few,TGTGCCAGCTCCCCCGGGACAGGGTCTGGAAACACCATATATTTT,CASSPGTGSGNTIYF
TRBD1,TRBV29-1,TRBJ2-2,few,TGCAGCGCCGGACAGGTTTCGAACACCGGGGAGCTGTTTTTT,CSAGQVSNTGELFF
NA,TRBV2,TRBJ2-2,many,TGTGCCAGCAACGTGCCCGGGGAGAACACCGGGGAGCTGTTTTTT,CASNVPGENTGELFF
NA,TRBV12-3/TRBV12-4,TRBJ2-1,NA,TGTGCCAGCAGTCCCCGAGGAGCTGGGGTTACAGATGAGCAGTTCTTC,CASSPRGAGVTDEQFF
TRBD2,TRBV29-1,TRBJ2-7,NA,TGCAGCGTTGAGGGACCCCGGGAGGGCTACGAGCAGTACTTC,CSVEGPREGYEQYF
TRBD1,TRBV7-2,TRBJ1-2,many,TGTGCCAGCAGCTCGCCCCGACAGGGAGACTATGGCTACACCTTC,CASSSPRQGDYGYTF
NA,TRBV3-1,TRBJ2-7,many,TGTGCCAGCAGCCAAGGGAGGGTGAGCGTCTACGAGCAGTACTTC,CASSQGRVSVYEQYF
TRBD1,TRBV24-1,TRBJ2-3,NA,TGTGCCACCAGTGATTTACAGGGGGCTTCAGATACGCAGTATTTT,CATSDLQGASDTQYF
TRBD1,TRBV5-6,TRBJ1-2,few,TGTGCCAGCAGCCGCCGGGACAGGGCTCATGGCTACACCTTC,CASSRRDRAHGYTF
NA,TRBV28,TRBJ1-5,NA,TGTGCCAGCGGTCCATGGGAGGGTCCGGGCAATCAGCCCCAGCATTTT,CASGPWEGPGNQPQHF
NA,TRBV5-1,TRBJ2-3,NA,TGCGCCAGCAGCTTTCGGCAGGGTGATGATACGCAGTATTTT,CASSFRQGDDTQYF
NA,TRBV29-1,TRBJ2-5,many,TGCAGCGTCCGAGCGTACCAAGAGACCCAGTACTTC,CSVRAYQETQYF
NA,TRBV3-1,TRBJ1-1,many,TGTGCCAGCAGCCAGAGGGTTAACACTGAAGCTTTCTTT,CASSQRVNTEAFF
NA,TRBV7-3,TRBJ1-2,NA,TGTGCCAGCAGCTCCGCCAAGGGCTATGGCTACACCTTC,CASSSAKGYGYTF
TRBD1,TRBV28,TRBJ1-3,NA,TGTGCCAGCAGTTTAAGACACCCGGGACAGAAAGATTTCTCTGGAGGAAACACCATATATTTT,CASSLRHPGQKDFSGGNTIYF
NA,TRBV5-1,TRBJ2-7,NA,TGCGCCAGCAGCTTGCGGGCGACAGGGAGGTCGTCCGAGCAGTACTTC,CASSLRATGRSSEQYF
TRBD2,TRBV7-9,TRBJ2-5,many,TGTGCCAGCAGTTCGAGACTAGCGGGAGGCGGTGAGACCCAGTACTTC,CASSSRLAGGGETQYF
NA,TRBV4-2,TRBJ1-1,few,TGTGCCAGCAGCGTACAGGTTACCTGGAACACTGAAGCTTTCTTT,CASSVQVTWNTEAFF
TRBD1,TRBV7-9,TRBJ2-7,many,TGTGCCAGCAGCCAGGGACAGGGCCTCTCCTACGAGCAGTACTTC,CASSQGQGLSYEQYF